The entry below gives a single T cell receptor beta chain sequence along with its context. Some clones are missing from TCRdb's copy, which holds only in-frame ones; the method was immunoSEQ multiplex PCR. The repertoire holds about 140,000 clones, with approximately 90% as singletons. This entry comes from a study of blood T cell repertoires in COVID-19. Study-level background: Samples representing acute and convalescent COVID-19 were sourced from the United States, Italy and Spain. T cells, B-cell-depleted T cells, or PBMCs supplied cDNA or gDNA.

V shed 3 bases and J shed 2 bases, with 22 bases lying between them. This CDR3 contains 18 residues. The specimen was peripheral blood. The sequence was collected from a human donor in a cohort sampled during active COVID-19. The J gene is TRBJ1-2, the V gene TRBV23-1; the D gene is possibly TRBD1 (6 bases). TRBV23-1 is an ORF for which the function is uncertain. The DNA of the CDR3 is TGCGCCAGCAGTCAGCCCGAAGCCCCCAGGGGTCTAAACTATGGCTACACCTTC. Translated: CASSQPEAPRGLNYGYTF.